Described below is a single T cell receptor (beta chain) sequence and its context. The target antigen is unknown. Primers: 60 Vbeta forward and 13 Jbeta reverse. Sequencing was performed with immunoSEQ multiplex PCR; in TCRdb, only in-frame clones are kept and a portion is missing. The repertoire holds around 150,000 clones, with 80% to 85% as singletons. This specimen comes from a study of cytomegalovirus exposure and HLA in healthy donors. Germline V CDR1 and CDR2: SGHRS, YFSETQ. The V end was cut by 1 base, the J end by 3 bases, with 10 bases between. This CDR3 region has 14 residues. Findings of the study overall: Analyzed later, association rates of TCRs varied across HLA loci, with DRB1 most and HLA-C fewest.

The chain is built from TRBV5-1 and TRBJ1-1; D gene uncertain. The material sequenced was PBMCs. This TCR derives from a male donor in good health and CMV-seropositive. The CDR3 sequence: CASSLKVRDTEAFF. DNA for the CDR3: TGCGCCAGCAGCTTGAAAGTGAGGGACACTGAAGCTTTCTTT.